This entry describes one TCR beta chain. The antigen is not known. Method: immunoSEQ multiplex PCR; TCRdb's copy keeps in-frame clones and lacks some. The sample carries about 67,000 clones, around 82% recorded once. Germline loops: CDR1 MNHNS, CDR2 SASEGT. V lost 4 bases, J lost 0 bases, and 9 bases stayed unmatched. The CDR3 length is 17 residues. The record originates from a study of a mutant IDH1 vaccine in newly diagnosed glioma. About the study: Of treated patients, 62.5% were men and roughly 38% women, averaging about 40 years. Most had both radiotherapy and temozolomide beforehand; others had only one.

Noted time point: baseline, week 1 (first vaccination visit). The treatment was: pre-vaccination baseline after standard-of-care therapy. Each of the donors came in with new WHO grade 3 or 4 astrocytomas that were IDH1-mutant and ATRX-lost. Study-wide findings and caveats: Immune responses induced by vaccination arose in 90% to 95% of the patients.

This TCR derives from a woman between 18 and 29 years old with glioma. Some clones in this sample may be carry-over from other donors' samples. V and J are TRBV6-1 and TRBJ1-5, with 7 bases matching TRBD1. The sequenced sample was peripheral blood mononuclear cells (PBMCs), obtained from a glioma patient treated with radiotherapy, temozolomide or both. The CDR3 DNA reads as TGTGCCAGCAGTGGACCTGGGACAGCTTATAGCAATCAGCCCCAGCATTTT. Its translation is CASSGPGTAYSNQPQHF.